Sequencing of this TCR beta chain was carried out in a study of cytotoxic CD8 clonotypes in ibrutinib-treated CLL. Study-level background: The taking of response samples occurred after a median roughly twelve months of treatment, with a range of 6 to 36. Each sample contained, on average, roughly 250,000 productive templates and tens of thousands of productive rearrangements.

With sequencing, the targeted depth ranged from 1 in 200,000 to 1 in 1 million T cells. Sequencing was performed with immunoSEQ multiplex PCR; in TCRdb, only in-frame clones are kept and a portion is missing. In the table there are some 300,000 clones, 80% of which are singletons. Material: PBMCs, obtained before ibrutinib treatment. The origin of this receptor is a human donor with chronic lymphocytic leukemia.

CDR3 bases: TGTGCCAGCAGCTTAGTTCGGACCACGGTAGATACGCAGTATTTT. Translated: CASSLVRTTVDTQYF. The chain couples TRBV7-2 to TRBJ2-3; D is unclear. The germline V and J ends were trimmed by 1 base and 5 bases, with 13 bases remaining between them. CDR3 length: 15 residues. The germline CDR1 and CDR2 sequences are SGHTA and FQGNSA.